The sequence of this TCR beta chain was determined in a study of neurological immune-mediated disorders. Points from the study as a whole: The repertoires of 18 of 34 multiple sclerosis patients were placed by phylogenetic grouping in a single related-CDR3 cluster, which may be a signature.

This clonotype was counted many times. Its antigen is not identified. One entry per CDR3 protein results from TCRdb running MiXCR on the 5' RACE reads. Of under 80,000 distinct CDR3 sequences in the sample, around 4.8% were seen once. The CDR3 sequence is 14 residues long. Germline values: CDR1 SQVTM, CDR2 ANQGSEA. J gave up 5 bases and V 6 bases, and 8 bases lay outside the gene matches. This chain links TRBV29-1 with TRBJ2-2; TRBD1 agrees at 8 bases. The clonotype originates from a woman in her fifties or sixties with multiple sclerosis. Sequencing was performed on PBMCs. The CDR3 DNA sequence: TGCAGCGTCGACAGGGGATGGGGGACCGGGGAGCTGTTTTTT. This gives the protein CSVDRGWGTGELFF.